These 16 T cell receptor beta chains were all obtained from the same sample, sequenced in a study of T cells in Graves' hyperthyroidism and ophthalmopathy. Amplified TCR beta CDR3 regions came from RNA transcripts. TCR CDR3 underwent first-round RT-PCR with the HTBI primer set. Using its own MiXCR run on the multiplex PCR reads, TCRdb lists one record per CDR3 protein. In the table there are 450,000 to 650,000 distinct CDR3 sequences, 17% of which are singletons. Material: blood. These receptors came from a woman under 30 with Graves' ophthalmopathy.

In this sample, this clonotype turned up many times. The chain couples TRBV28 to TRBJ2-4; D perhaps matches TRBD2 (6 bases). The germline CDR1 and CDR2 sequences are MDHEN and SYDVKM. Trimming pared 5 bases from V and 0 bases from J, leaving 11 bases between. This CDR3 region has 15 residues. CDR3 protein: CASSPGVLAKNIQYF. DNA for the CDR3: TGTGCCAGCAGTCCGGGGGTGTTAGCCAAAAACATTCAGTACTTC.

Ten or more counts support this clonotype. CDR3 residues: CASTHKGGAGEQYF. DNA for the CDR3: TGTGCCAGCACCCACAAAGGGGGGGCGGGAGAGCAGTACTTC. V usage is TRBV28 and J usage is TRBJ2-7; possibly TRBD2 for D (7 bases). This CDR3 has 14 residues. The germline V gene has CDR1 MDHEN and CDR2 SYDVKM. Trimming removed 7 bases at V and 7 bases at J, with 20 bases between.

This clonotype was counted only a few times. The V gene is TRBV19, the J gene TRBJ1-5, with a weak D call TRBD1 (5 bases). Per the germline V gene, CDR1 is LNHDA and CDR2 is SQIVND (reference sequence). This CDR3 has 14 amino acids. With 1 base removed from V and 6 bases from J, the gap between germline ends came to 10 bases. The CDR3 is CASSIVGGTQPQHF. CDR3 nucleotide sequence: TGTGCCAGTAGTATAGTTGGGGGGACTCAGCCCCAGCATTTT.

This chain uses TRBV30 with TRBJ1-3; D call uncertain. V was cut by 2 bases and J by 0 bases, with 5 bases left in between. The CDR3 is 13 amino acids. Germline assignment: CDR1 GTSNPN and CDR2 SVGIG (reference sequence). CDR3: CAWSLDSGNTIYF. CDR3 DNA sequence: TGTGCCTGGAGTTTGGACTCTGGAAACACCATATATTTT.

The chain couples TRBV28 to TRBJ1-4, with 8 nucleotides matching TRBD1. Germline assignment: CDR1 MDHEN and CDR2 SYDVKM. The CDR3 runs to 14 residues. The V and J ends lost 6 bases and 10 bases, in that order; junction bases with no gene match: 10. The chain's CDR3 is CASSSGQERRKLFF. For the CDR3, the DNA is TGTGCCAGCAGCTCGGGACAGGAAAGGAGAAAACTGTTTTTT.

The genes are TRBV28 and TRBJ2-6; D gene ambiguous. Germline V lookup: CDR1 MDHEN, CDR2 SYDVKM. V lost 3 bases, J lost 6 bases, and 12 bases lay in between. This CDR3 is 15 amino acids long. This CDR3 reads CASSFQGHEANVLTF. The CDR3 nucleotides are TGTGCCAGCAGTTTCCAAGGCCATGAGGCCAACGTCCTGACTTTC.

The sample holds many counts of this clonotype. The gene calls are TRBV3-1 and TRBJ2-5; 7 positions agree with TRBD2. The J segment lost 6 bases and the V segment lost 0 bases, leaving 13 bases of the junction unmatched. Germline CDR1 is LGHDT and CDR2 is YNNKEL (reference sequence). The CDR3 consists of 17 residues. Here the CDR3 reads CASSQDSLAGARKTQYF. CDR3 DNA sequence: TGTGCCAGCAGCCAAGATTCGCTGGCGGGAGCAAGAAAGACCCAGTACTTC.

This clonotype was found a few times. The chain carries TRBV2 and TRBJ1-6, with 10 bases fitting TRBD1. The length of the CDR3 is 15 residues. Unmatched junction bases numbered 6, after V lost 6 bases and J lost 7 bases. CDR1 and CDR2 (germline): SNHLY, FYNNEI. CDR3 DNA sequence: TGTGCCAGCAGAAAACCGGGACAGGGGAATTCACCCCTCCACTTT. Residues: CASRKPGQGNSPLHF.

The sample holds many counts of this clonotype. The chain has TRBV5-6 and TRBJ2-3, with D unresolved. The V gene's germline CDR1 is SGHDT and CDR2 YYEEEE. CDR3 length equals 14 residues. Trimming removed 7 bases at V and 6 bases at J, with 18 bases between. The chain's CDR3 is CASRSESRPDTQYF. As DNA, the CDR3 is TGTGCCAGCCGATCTGAATCCCGTCCGGATACGCAGTATTTT. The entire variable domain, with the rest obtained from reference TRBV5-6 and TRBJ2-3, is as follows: DAGVTQSPTHLIKTRGQQVTLRCSPKSGHDTVSWYQQALGQGPQFIFQYYEEEERQRGNFPDRFSGHQFPNYSSELNVNALLLGDSALYLCASRSESRPDTQYFGPGTRLTVL.

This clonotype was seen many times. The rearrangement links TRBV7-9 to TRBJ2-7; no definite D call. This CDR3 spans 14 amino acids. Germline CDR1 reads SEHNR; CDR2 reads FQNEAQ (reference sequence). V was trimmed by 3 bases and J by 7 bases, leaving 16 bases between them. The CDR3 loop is CASSFFYSAAEQYF. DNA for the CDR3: TGTGCCAGCAGCTTTTTTTACTCGGCCGCGGAGCAGTACTTC.

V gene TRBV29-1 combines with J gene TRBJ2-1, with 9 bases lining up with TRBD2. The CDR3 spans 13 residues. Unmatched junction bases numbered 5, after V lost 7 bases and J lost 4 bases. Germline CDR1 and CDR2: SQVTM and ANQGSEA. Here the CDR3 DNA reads TGCAGCGCCCAAGCGGGAGGTTACAATGAGCAGTTCTTC. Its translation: CSAQAGGYNEQFF.

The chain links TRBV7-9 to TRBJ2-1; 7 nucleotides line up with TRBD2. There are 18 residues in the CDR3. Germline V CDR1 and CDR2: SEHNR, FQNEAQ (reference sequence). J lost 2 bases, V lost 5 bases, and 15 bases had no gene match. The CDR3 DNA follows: TGTGCCAGCAGCGAAGGCGGCGAGGCGGGAGTAGCCTACAATGAGCAGTTCTTC. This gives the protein CASSEGGEAGVAYNEQFF.

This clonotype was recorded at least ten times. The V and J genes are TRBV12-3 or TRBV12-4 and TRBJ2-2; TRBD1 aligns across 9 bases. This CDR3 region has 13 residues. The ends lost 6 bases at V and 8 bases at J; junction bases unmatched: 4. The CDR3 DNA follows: TGTGCCAGCAGCCCACAGGGGGCGGGGGAGCTGTTTTTT. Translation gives CASSPQGAGELFF.

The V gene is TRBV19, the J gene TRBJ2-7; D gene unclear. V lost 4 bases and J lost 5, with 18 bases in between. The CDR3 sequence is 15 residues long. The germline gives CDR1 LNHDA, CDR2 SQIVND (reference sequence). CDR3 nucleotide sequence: TGTGCCAGTAGTAATTCTGCTGTCGGGTGGGACGAGCAGTACTTC. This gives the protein CASSNSAVGWDEQYF.

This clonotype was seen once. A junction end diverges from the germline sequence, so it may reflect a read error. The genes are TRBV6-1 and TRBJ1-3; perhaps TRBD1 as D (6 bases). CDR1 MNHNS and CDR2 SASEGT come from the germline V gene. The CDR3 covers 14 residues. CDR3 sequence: CASTGSGRGDTIHF. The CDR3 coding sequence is TGTGCCAGCACCGGATCGGGACGGGGGGACACCATACATTTT.

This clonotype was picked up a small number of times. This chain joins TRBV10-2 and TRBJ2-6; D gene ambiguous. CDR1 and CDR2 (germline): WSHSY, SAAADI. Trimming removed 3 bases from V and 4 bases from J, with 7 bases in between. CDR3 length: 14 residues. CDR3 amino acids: CASSDLAGANVLTF. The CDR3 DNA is TGCGCCAGCAGTGATCTGGCCGGGGCCAACGTCCTGACTTTC.